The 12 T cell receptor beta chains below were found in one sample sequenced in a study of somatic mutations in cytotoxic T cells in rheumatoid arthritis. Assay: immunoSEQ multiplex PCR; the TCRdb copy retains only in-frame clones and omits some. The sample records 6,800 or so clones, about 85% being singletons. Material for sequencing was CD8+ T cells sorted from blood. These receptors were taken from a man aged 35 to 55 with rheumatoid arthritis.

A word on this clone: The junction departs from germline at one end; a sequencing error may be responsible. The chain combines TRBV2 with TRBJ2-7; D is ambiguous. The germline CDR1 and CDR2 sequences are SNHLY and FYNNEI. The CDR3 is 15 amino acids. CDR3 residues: CASNEARPVSYEQYF. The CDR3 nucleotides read TGTGCCAGCAATGAAGCCAGGCCCGTCTCCTACGAGCAGTACTTC.

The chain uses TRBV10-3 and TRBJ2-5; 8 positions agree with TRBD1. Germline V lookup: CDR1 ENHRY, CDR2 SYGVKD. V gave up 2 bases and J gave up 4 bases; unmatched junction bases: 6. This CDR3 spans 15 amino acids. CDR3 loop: CAISEGQGLPETQYF. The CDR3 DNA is TGTGCCATCAGTGAGGGACAGGGACTGCCAGAGACCCAGTACTTC.

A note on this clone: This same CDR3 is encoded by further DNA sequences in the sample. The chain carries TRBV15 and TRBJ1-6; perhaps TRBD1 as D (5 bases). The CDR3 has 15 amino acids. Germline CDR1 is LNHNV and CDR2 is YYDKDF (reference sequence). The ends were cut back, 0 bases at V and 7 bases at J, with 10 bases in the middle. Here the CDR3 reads CATSREAGWNSPLHF. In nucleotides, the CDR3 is TGTGCCACCAGCAGAGAGGCAGGGTGGAATTCACCCCTCCACTTT.

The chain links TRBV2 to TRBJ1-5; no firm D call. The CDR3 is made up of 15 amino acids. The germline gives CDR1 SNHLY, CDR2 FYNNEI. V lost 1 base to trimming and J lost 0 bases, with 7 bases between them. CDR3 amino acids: CASSEGQVSNQPQHF. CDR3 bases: TGTGCCAGCAGTGAAGGGCAGGTTAGCAATCAGCCCCAGCATTTT.

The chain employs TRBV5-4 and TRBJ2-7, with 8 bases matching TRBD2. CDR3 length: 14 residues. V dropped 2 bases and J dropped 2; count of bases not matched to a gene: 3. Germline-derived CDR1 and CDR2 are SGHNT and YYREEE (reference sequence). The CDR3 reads CASSFAGGTYEQYF. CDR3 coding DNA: TGTGCCAGCAGCTTCGCGGGGGGAACCTACGAGCAGTACTTC.

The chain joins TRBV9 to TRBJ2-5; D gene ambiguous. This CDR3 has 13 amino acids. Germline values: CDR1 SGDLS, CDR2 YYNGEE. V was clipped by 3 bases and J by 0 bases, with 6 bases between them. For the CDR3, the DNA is TGTGCCAGCAGCGCAGGTAACCAAGAGACCCAGTACTTC. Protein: CASSAGNQETQYF.

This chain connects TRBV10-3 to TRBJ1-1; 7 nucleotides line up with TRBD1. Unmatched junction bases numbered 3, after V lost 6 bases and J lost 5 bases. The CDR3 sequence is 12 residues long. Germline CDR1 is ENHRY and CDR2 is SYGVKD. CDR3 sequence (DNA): TGTGCCATCAGATCAGGGGGAACTGAAGCTTTCTTT. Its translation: CAIRSGGTEAFF.

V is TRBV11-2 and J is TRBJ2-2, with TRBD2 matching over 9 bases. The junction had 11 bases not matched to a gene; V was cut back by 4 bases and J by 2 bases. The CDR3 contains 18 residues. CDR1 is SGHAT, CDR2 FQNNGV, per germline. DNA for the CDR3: TGTGCCAGCAGCTCCTGGAGTAGCGGGGGCCTTAACACCGGGGAGCTGTTTTTT. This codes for CASSSWSSGGLNTGELFF.

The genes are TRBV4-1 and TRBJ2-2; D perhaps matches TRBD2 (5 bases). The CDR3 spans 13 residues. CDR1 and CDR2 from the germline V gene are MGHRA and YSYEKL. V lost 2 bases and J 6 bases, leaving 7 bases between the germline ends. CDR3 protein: CASSQRDPGELFF. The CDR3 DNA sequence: TGCGCCAGCAGCCAACGGGATCCCGGGGAGCTGTTTTTT.

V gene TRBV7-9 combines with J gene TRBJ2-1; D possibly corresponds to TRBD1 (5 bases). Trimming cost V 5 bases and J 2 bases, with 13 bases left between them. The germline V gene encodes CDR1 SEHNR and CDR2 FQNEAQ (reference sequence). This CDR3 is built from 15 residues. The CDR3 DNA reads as TGTGCCAGCAGCCAGGGATTTTATACCTACAATGAGCAGTTCTTC. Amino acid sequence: CASSQGFYTYNEQFF.

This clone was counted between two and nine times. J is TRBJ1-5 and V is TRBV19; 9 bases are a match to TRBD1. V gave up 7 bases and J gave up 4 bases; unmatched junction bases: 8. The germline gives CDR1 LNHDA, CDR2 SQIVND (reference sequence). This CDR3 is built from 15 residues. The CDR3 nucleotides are TGTGCCAGTATACGGACAGGGGCCCAAAATCAGCCCCAGCATTTT. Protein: CASIRTGAQNQPQHF.

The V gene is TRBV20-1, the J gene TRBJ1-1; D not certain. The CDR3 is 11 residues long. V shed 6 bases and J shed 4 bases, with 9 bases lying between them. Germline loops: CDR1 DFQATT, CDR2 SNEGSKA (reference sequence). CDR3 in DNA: TGCAGTGCCCCCAAGAGCACTGAAGCTTTCTTT. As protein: CSAPKSTEAFF.